These T cell receptor beta chains were read from a single sample in a study of blood T cells in healthy people across ages. TCRdb processed the 5' RACE reads anew with MiXCR; each CDR3 protein has one entry. Of hundreds of thousands of distinct CDR3 sequences in the sample, 49% were seen once. Sequenced sample: blood. The receptors were sampled from a woman in her fifties or sixties in good health. The CDR3 runs from the conserved cysteine through the conserved F or W. Fields, in order: D gene, J gene, V gene, clone size, CDR3 protein, CDR3 DNA. D genes are given only for firm matches. Not all rows give a size; the values are once, few, many and, for expanded clones, a class.

D: TRBD2
J: TRBJ2-1
V: TRBV7-2
size: few
CDR3: CASSLSRPTSGNEQFF
DNA: TGTGCCAGCAGCCTCTCCAGACCCACTAGCGGGAATGAGCAGTTCTTC

D: -
J: TRBJ2-1
V: TRBV20-1
size: -
CDR3: CSANPTLYNEQFF
DNA: TGCAGTGCTAACCCGACCTTATACAATGAGCAGTTCTTC

D: TRBD1
J: TRBJ2-7
V: TRBV6-5
size: -
CDR3: CASRRDRNVYEQYF
DNA: TGTGCCAGCAGGCGGGACAGGAATGTCTACGAGCAGTACTTC

D: -
J: TRBJ2-7
V: TRBV20-1
size: -
CDR3: CSARDPQGTKGYEQYF
DNA: TGCAGTGCTAGAGATCCCCAGGGGACTAAAGGATACGAGCAGTACTTC

D: -
J: TRBJ2-1
V: TRBV7-2
size: -
CDR3: CASSPRQILNNEQFF
DNA: TGTGCCAGCAGCCCCCGACAGATCCTTAACAATGAGCAGTTCTTC

D: -
J: TRBJ1-5
V: TRBV28
size: -
CDR3: CASSRPESDQPQHF
DNA: TGTGCCAGCAGTCGACCGGAGAGCGATCAGCCCCAGCATTTT

D: -
J: TRBJ1-1
V: TRBV7-3
size: -
CDR3: CASSAKRNTEAFF
DNA: TGTGCCAGCAGCGCGAAAAGAAACACTGAAGCTTTCTTT

D: -
J: TRBJ2-5
V: TRBV5-4
size: -
CDR3: CASRPASQETQYF
DNA: TGTGCCAGCAGGCCGGCTAGCCAAGAGACCCAGTACTTC

D: -
J: TRBJ2-3
V: TRBV12-3/TRBV12-4
size: -
CDR3: CASSRGVSADMQYF
DNA: TGTGCCAGCAGCCGCGGAGTTAGCGCAGATATGCAGTATTTC

D: -
J: TRBJ2-3
V: TRBV20-1
size: once
CDR3: CSASRTRGPGTDTQYF
DNA: TGCAGTGCTAGTAGAACTCGAGGGCCCGGCACAGATACGCAGTATTTT

D: TRBD2
J: TRBJ2-1
V: TRBV20-1
size: -
CDR3: CSARAPTSGSSYNEQFF
DNA: TGCAGTGCTAGAGCCCCGACTAGCGGGAGCTCCTACAATGAGCAGTTCTTC

D: TRBD2
J: TRBJ2-1
V: TRBV7-9
size: -
CDR3: CASSEGTSVHDEQFF
DNA: TGTGCCAGCAGCGAAGGGACTAGCGTTCACGATGAGCAGTTCTTC

D: -
J: TRBJ1-2
V: TRBV20-1
size: -
CDR3: CSARVKTTVDGYTF
DNA: TGCAGTGCTAGAGTCAAAACGACGGTGGATGGCTACACCTTC

D: TRBD1
J: TRBJ2-1
V: TRBV3-1
size: once
CDR3: CASSRRQGGDEQFF
DNA: TGCGCCAGCAGCCGAAGACAGGGTGGGGATGAGCAGTTCTTC

D: TRBD1
J: TRBJ2-7
V: TRBV10-3
size: -
CDR3: CAIKLGQTSSYEQYF
DNA: TGTGCCATCAAGTTGGGACAGACATCCTCCTACGAGCAGTACTTC

D: TRBD2
J: TRBJ2-3
V: TRBV7-7
size: -
CDR3: CASSPVAGSTDTQYF
DNA: TGTGCTAGCAGCCCGGTAGCGGGAAGCACAGATACGCAGTATTTT

D: -
J: TRBJ2-1
V: TRBV5-6
size: -
CDR3: CASSPPRARSHNEQFF
DNA: TGTGCCAGCAGCCCCCCCCGGGCCCGCTCCCACAATGAGCAGTTCTTC

D: -
J: TRBJ2-7
V: TRBV5-1
size: -
CDR3: CASSSTWGPYEQYF
DNA: TGCGCCAGCAGCTCAACGTGGGGGCCCTACGAGCAGTACTTC

D: -
J: TRBJ1-2
V: TRBV6-5
size: few
CDR3: CASSYRDGYTF
DNA: TGTGCCAGCAGTTACAGGGACGGCTACACCTTC

D: -
J: TRBJ2-2
V: TRBV6-2/TRBV6-3
size: -
CDR3: CAGSRQEKFTGELFF
DNA: TGTGCCGGCAGTCGACAGGAGAAATTCACCGGGGAGCTGTTTTTT

D: -
J: TRBJ1-4
V: TRBV3-1
size: many
CDR3: CASSQDSGGRSNEKLFF
DNA: TGTGCCAGCAGCCAAGATTCTGGGGGGAGATCTAATGAAAAACTGTTTTTT

D: -
J: TRBJ2-7
V: TRBV9
size: -
CDR3: CASSPRRELGYNEQYF
DNA: TGTGCCAGCAGCCCCCGGAGGGAGCTTGGGTACAATGAGCAGTACTTC

D: -
J: TRBJ2-2
V: TRBV20-1
size: many
CDR3: CSAVQELMGFTGELFF
DNA: TGCAGTGCCGTACAGGAGCTAATGGGTTTTACCGGGGAGCTGTTTTTT

D: -
J: TRBJ2-6
V: TRBV5-1
size: few
CDR3: CASTLILSGANVLTF
DNA: TGCGCCAGCACACTGATCCTCTCTGGGGCCAACGTCCTGACTTTC

D: TRBD1
J: TRBJ1-2
V: TRBV5-1
size: many
CDR3: CASSPGTANYGYTF
DNA: TGCGCCAGCAGCCCAGGGACAGCTAACTATGGCTACACCTTC

D: -
J: TRBJ1-1
V: TRBV7-2
size: -
CDR3: CASSRAGAWTEAFF
DNA: TGTGCCAGCAGCCGGGCCGGGGCATGGACTGAAGCTTTCTTT

D: TRBD1
J: TRBJ1-5
V: TRBV4-1
size: -
CDR3: CASSRDGQGNQPQHF
DNA: TGCGCCAGCAGCCGGGACGGACAGGGCAATCAGCCCCAGCATTTT

D: TRBD2
J: TRBJ2-7
V: TRBV29-1
size: few
CDR3: CSINKGLADSCEQYF
DNA: TGCAGCATAAATAAAGGACTAGCGGACTCCTGCGAGCAGTACTTC

D: TRBD1
J: TRBJ2-7
V: TRBV29-1
size: many
CDR3: CSVSGQGDYEQYF
DNA: TGCAGCGTGTCGGGACAGGGAGACTACGAGCAGTACTTC

D: -
J: TRBJ2-3
V: TRBV29-1
size: -
CDR3: CSVDRGGGPDTQYF
DNA: TGCAGCGTTGATCGGGGCGGGGGCCCAGATACGCAGTATTTT

D: TRBD1
J: TRBJ2-4
V: TRBV7-2
size: -
CDR3: CASSLRQGKQYF
DNA: TGTGCCAGCAGCCTAAGACAGGGAAAGCAGTACTTC

D: -
J: TRBJ1-6
V: TRBV7-9
size: -
CDR3: CASSSSGSESALHF
DNA: TGTGCCAGCAGCTCTTCCGGGTCTGAATCGGCCCTCCACTTT

D: TRBD1
J: TRBJ1-2
V: TRBV27
size: -
CDR3: CASSRDRGCSYTF
DNA: TGTGCCAGCAGTCGGGACAGGGGCTGTAGCTACACCTTC

D: -
J: TRBJ2-5
V: TRBV20-1
size: -
CDR3: CSDSSETQYF
DNA: TGCAGTGATAGCTCCGAGACCCAGTACTTC

D: TRBD1
J: TRBJ2-7
V: TRBV18
size: once
CDR3: CASSSEQGAIYEQYF
DNA: TGTGCCAGCTCATCCGAACAGGGGGCTATCTACGAGCAGTACTTC

D: -
J: TRBJ2-3
V: TRBV29-1
size: -
CDR3: CSVEKLGIEPDTQYF
DNA: TGCAGCGTTGAAAAGTTAGGTATCGAGCCAGATACGCAGTATTTT

D: TRBD2
J: TRBJ2-7
V: TRBV7-9
size: -
CDR3: CAHSGGGRDNEQYF
DNA: TGTGCCCACTCCGGGGGGGGCAGGGACAATGAGCAGTACTTC

D: TRBD2
J: TRBJ2-3
V: TRBV29-1
size: few
CDR3: CSVEGSGTSPEDTQYF
DNA: TGCAGCGTTGAAGGGTCCGGGACTAGCCCTGAAGATACGCAGTATTTT

D: -
J: TRBJ2-1
V: TRBV7-9
size: -
CDR3: CASSFRGPKTQFF
DNA: TGTGCCAGCAGCTTCCGGGGTCCGAAGACCCAGTTCTTC

D: TRBD1
J: TRBJ2-5
V: TRBV7-8
size: -
CDR3: CASSFGTGSINEQYF
DNA: TGTGCCAGCAGCTTCGGGACAGGGAGTATTAATGAGCAGTACTTC

D: -
J: TRBJ2-7
V: TRBV4-3
size: -
CDR3: CASSQVPSSSYEQYF
DNA: TGCGCCAGCAGCCAAGTCCCTTCTAGCTCCTACGAGCAGTACTTC